These T cell receptor beta chains were read from a single sample in a study of T-cell memory formation after mild COVID-19. A single record per CDR3 protein comes from TCRdb applying MiXCR to the 5' RACE reads. The profile shows about 140,000 distinct CDR3 sequences, around 15% of them singletons. The sequencing sample was made of PBMCs or a T cell subset sorted from them (not recorded which). The receptor source for this set is an adult woman who had mild COVID-19 (a few samples of this study predate the infection). Cell type and time point are not known. CDR3s include the opening cysteine and the closing phenylalanine or tryptophan. D genes are given only for firm matches. Part of the rows lack a size; the others show once, few, many or a class for expanded clones.

CDR3,DNA,size,J,D,V
CASSRSRVFNEQFF,TGCGCCAGCAGCCGATCCCGGGTCTTCAATGAGCAGTTCTTC,.,TRBJ2-1,.,TRBV4-3
CASTQEGFSSGSKNIQYF,TGTGCCAGCACCCAAGAAGGATTCTCTAGCGGGAGTAAAAACATTCAGTACTTC,few,TRBJ2-4,TRBD2,TRBV4-2
CASSPGTSGSYYEQFF,TGTGCCAGCAGCCCAGGGACTAGCGGGAGTTACTATGAGCAGTTCTTC,few,TRBJ2-1,TRBD2,TRBV12-3/TRBV12-4
CASSLEGGWNTIYF,TGCGCCAGCAGCTTGGAAGGGGGATGGAACACCATATATTTT,.,TRBJ1-3,.,TRBV5-1
CAISEPGTANTGELFF,TGTGCCATCAGTGAGCCCGGGACAGCTAACACCGGGGAGCTGTTTTTT,few,TRBJ2-2,TRBD1,TRBV10-3
CASSSRLAGVGDTQYF,TGTGCCAGCAGCTCAAGACTAGCGGGAGTAGGGGATACGCAGTATTTT,few,TRBJ2-3,TRBD2,TRBV9
CASGGAGNTEAFF,TGTGCCAGCGGAGGAGCGGGGAACACTGAAGCTTTCTTT,many,TRBJ1-1,.,TRBV12-3/TRBV12-4
CASGRGLNTGELFF,TGTGCCAGCGGGAGGGGGTTGAACACCGGGGAGCTGTTTTTT,few,TRBJ2-2,.,TRBV27
CASSLLTVKAEAFF,TGTGCCAGCAGCTTACTGACAGTGAAGGCTGAAGCTTTCTTT,few,TRBJ1-1,.,TRBV7-9
CASSAGQGAYNEQFF,TGTGCCAGTAGTGCAGGACAGGGGGCGTACAATGAGCAGTTCTTC,.,TRBJ2-1,TRBD1,TRBV19
CASSQDRGPWYEQYF,TGCGCCAGCAGCCAAGATAGGGGTCCATGGTACGAGCAGTACTTC,few,TRBJ2-7,.,TRBV4-3
CASSLRLAGGSSYEQYF,TGTGCCAGCAGTTTAAGGCTAGCGGGAGGGTCATCCTACGAGCAGTACTTC,few,TRBJ2-7,TRBD2,TRBV12-3/TRBV12-4
CASSSRLTQETQYF,TGTGCCAGCAGTTCTCGACTGACTCAAGAGACCCAGTACTTC,few,TRBJ2-5,.,TRBV12-3/TRBV12-4
CASSYGAGTGQETQYF,TGTGCCAGCAGTTATGGGGCGGGAACGGGGCAAGAGACCCAGTACTTC,.,TRBJ2-5,.,TRBV6-2/TRBV6-3
CASSFGTLNTDTQYF,TGTGCCAGCAGCTTCGGGACTCTGAACACAGATACGCAGTATTTT,few,TRBJ2-3,.,TRBV7-9
CASSLAERGGRGSGANVLTF,TGTGCCAGCAGCTTGGCCGAGCGTGGGGGGCGCGGCTCTGGGGCCAACGTCCTGACTTTC,few,TRBJ2-6,.,TRBV5-5
CASSQTGNYGYTF,TGTGCCAGCAGCCAAACAGGGAACTATGGCTACACCTTC,few,TRBJ1-2,.,TRBV4-2
CASSSSGQRGAYTF,TGTGCCAGCAGCTCATCCGGACAGAGGGGGGCCTACACCTTC,few,TRBJ1-2,.,TRBV7-9
CASSPRGRLNTEAFF,TGTGCCAGCTCACCCAGGGGGCGGTTGAACACTGAAGCTTTCTTT,.,TRBJ1-1,TRBD1,TRBV18
CATSDPHSGTGDEQFF,TGTGCCACCAGTGATCCCCATAGCGGGACCGGGGATGAGCAGTTCTTC,.,TRBJ2-1,TRBD2,TRBV24-1
CASSLGGGRGTNYGYTF,TGTGCCAGCAGCTTAGGAGGCGGTCGGGGGACTAACTATGGCTACACCTTC,few,TRBJ1-2,.,TRBV7-2
CASSQGQGKEKLFF,TGTGCCAGCAGCCAGGGACAGGGGAAGGAAAAACTGTTTTTT,.,TRBJ1-4,TRBD1,TRBV7-9
CASSLETGGRTGELFF,TGTGCCAGCAGCCTTGAGACGGGAGGGCGGACCGGGGAGCTGTTTTTT,few,TRBJ2-2,TRBD2,TRBV7-2
CSVVAGTLNTGELFF,TGCAGCGTTGTGGCCGGGACACTAAACACCGGGGAGCTGTTTTTT,few,TRBJ2-2,.,TRBV29-1
CASSSPSTGFYGYTF,TGTGCCAGCAGTTCTCCTTCGACAGGATTCTATGGCTACACCTTC,.,TRBJ1-2,.,TRBV12-3/TRBV12-4
CASSVADSYEQYF,TGTGCCAGCAGCGTAGCTGATTCCTACGAGCAGTACTTC,few,TRBJ2-7,.,TRBV9
CASSLVTETQYF,TGTGCCAGCAGCTTAGTTACGGAGACCCAGTACTTC,many,TRBJ2-5,.,TRBV7-9
CASSQAGSGANVLTF,TGTGCCAGCAGCCAAGCAGGATCCGGGGCCAACGTCCTGACTTTC,.,TRBJ2-6,.,TRBV4-2
CASSFRVMNTEAFF,TGCGCCAGCAGCTTTCGAGTGATGAACACTGAAGCTTTCTTT,.,TRBJ1-1,.,TRBV5-1
CASSLRGGQSTDTQYF,TGTGCCAGCAGCTTAAGGGGTGGACAGAGCACAGATACGCAGTATTTT,.,TRBJ2-3,.,TRBV7-3
CASSLIVFAGGPNEQFF,TGTGCCAGCAGCTTAATCGTATTTGCGGGAGGGCCGAATGAGCAGTTCTTC,few,TRBJ2-1,TRBD2,TRBV7-2
CSAISFRRATGDTQYF,TGCAGTGCTATATCCTTCAGGCGGGCCACGGGAGATACGCAGTATTTT,.,TRBJ2-3,.,TRBV20-1
CASSLLGPQETQYF,TGTGCCAGCAGCCTTCTAGGACCGCAAGAGACCCAGTACTTC,.,TRBJ2-5,.,TRBV7-9
CASSPRDRVGEQFF,TGCGCCAGCAGCCCCCGGGACAGGGTTGGTGAGCAGTTCTTC,.,TRBJ2-1,TRBD1,TRBV5-1
CASSFTWDNQPQHF,TGTGCCAGCAGCTTTACTTGGGACAATCAGCCCCAGCATTTT,few,TRBJ1-5,.,TRBV7-2
CASSQETSEIYEQYF,TGCGCCAGCAGCCAAGAGACTAGCGAGATCTACGAGCAGTACTTC,few,TRBJ2-7,TRBD2,TRBV4-3
CASSPLHEQFF,TGTGCCAGCAGCCCCTTACATGAGCAGTTCTTC,.,TRBJ2-1,.,TRBV7-2
CSAYIGSGGGGYTF,TGCAGTGCTTATATCGGGTCAGGGGGCGGCGGCTACACCTTC,.,TRBJ1-2,TRBD1,TRBV20-1
CASSLGGLGIQYF,TGTGCCAGCAGCTTAGGAGGACTAGGCATTCAGTACTTC,few,TRBJ2-4,TRBD2,TRBV7-2